This T cell receptor (beta chain) came from a study of cytomegalovirus exposure and HLA in healthy donors. Study-wide results and caveats: Most of the TCR beta V segments (in an earlier analysis) were productive either about 87% or about 30% of the time. Available immune exposure information was restricted to CMV serostatus only. According to a later analysis, most TCR beta chains associated with CMV appeared HLA-restricted. A cluster of highly shared sequence variants was likely a sequencing artifact.

Trimming left V 6 bases short and J 5 bases short, with 17 bases between. This CDR3 contains 15 residues. Germline lookup yields CDR1 LNHDA and CDR2 SQIVND (reference sequence). Use of 60 Vbeta and 13 Jbeta primers characterized the PCR. The method was immunoSEQ multiplex PCR; TCRdb's version includes in-frame clones alone and lacks a portion of them. The sample lists more than 100,000 clones, about 77% occurring once. Comment on this clone: The target antigen is unknown.

The sequencing sample was made of PBMCs. The sequence derives from a woman in her thirties or forties in good health and CMV-seronegative. The V gene is TRBV19, the J gene TRBJ1-5; D is uncertain. Here the CDR3 DNA reads TGTGCCAGTAGCTTAAAAAGCCTTACGGATCAGCCCCAGCATTTT. The encoded protein is CASSLKSLTDQPQHF.